What follows is one T cell receptor (beta chain) and its context. The antigen is unknown. The protocol was immunoSEQ multiplex PCR, while the TCRdb copy is restricted to in-frame clones and leaves out a portion. This repertoire shows tens of thousands of clones, 75% to 90% found once; its top ten account for 18%. This CDR3 is 13 amino acids long. From germline, CDR1 is PRHDT and CDR2 FYEKMQ (reference sequence). V shed 9 bases and J 5 bases; nucleotides not matched to a gene: 7. This specimen belongs to a study of OX40 agonist ivuxolimab in advanced cancers. Findings and caveats of the study: Within 6 weeks, CD4+ and CD8+ blood T cells expanded clonally at 0.1 to 3.0 mg/kg. The mean number of expanded clones was higher in CD8+ T cells than in CD4+.

The chain carries TRBV13 and TRBJ2-1; 7 nucleotides align to TRBD2. The receptor was derived from an adult with an advanced solid tumor such as melanoma, head and neck, liver or kidney cancer. This sample comprised CD4+ or CD8+ T cells sorted from blood, obtained in a trial of the OX40 agonist ivuxolimab. The CDR3 protein is CASRLAENNEQFF. For the CDR3, the DNA is TGTGCCAGTAGGCTAGCGGAAAACAATGAGCAGTTCTTC.